This TCR beta chain was sequenced in a study of regulatory T cells in long-lasting Graves disease. Study findings and constraints: Accuracy was perhaps lowered by the small sample size.

Many counts were recorded for this clonotype. Its matching antigen is unknown. The V gene lost 3 bases and the J gene lost 4 bases, with 6 bases spanning the gap. The length of the CDR3 is 12 residues. Per the germline V gene, CDR1 is KGHSH and CDR2 is LQKENI. Time point given: newly diagnosed GD, antithyroid drugs for less than 3 months. PBMC RNA was the source of the TCR library. Combining iRepertoire HTBI primers with Arm-PCR of CDR3 regions, the authors built TCR beta libraries. TCRdb analysed the multiplex PCR reads with MiXCR anew, one entry per CDR3 protein. This table has hundreds of thousands of distinct CDR3 sequences, approximately 13% appearing once. The sample also formed part of further work on T cells in Graves' hyperthyroidism and ophthalmopathy. From that paper: The HTBI primer set served for first-round RT-PCR of the TCR CDR3. Most clonotypes expanded in the thyroid (above 0.001) were also present in blood.

Material: peripheral blood mononuclear cells (PBMCs), obtained at new diagnosis, from a patient treated with antithyroid drugs. The receptor was derived from a man younger than 45 with Graves disease. The chain couples TRBV18 to TRBJ1-1; D ambiguous. The CDR3 protein is CASSPQTTEAFF. In DNA form, the CDR3 reads TGTGCCAGCTCACCCCAGACCACTGAAGCTTTCTTT.